This T cell receptor (beta chain) was documented in a study of response to subunit inactivated influenza vaccine. General study points: Few additional T cells are recruited per seasonal influenza vaccination, authors suggested.

The table lists this clonotype with many counts. Its antigen is undetermined. TCRdb re-called the RT-PCR reads with MiXCR, one entry per CDR3 protein. Of fewer than 650,000 distinct CDR3 sequences in the sample, over 10% are singletons; the top ten hold approximately 14%. V lost 3 bases, J lost 0 bases, and 9 bases lay in between. CDR3 length: 14 amino acids. In germline, CDR1 is DFQATT, CDR2 SNEGSKA (reference sequence). The source of this sequence is a middle-aged man who received an inactivated influenza vaccine. The material sequenced was PBMCs from blood, taken 40 to 50 days after vaccination. The V call is TRBV20-1, the J call TRBJ1-5; D remains ambiguous. The CDR3 loop is CSASRQLSNQPQHF. DNA of the CDR3: TGCAGTGCTAGCAGACAACTTAGCAATCAGCCCCAGCATTTT.